This T cell receptor beta chain came from a study of T cell responses to AZD1222 COVID-19 vaccine. Repertoires were generated with immunoSEQ multiplex PCR, while TCRdb's copy carries only in-frame clones and drops some. This table holds around 120,000 clones, about 90% found once. Study-wide results and limits: Donors were chiefly white British, with a greater number of females, and clonal diversity was perhaps underestimated. Regions 160-218 and 743-854 dominated among vaccine-associated CD4 TCRs spanning spike. Samples come after the peak T cell response, not at day 14.

Notes on this clone: Its antigen is not identified.

V was clipped by 2 bases and J by 2 bases, with 6 bases between them. Germline assignment: CDR1 MNHNS and CDR2 SASEGT. This CDR3 contains 13 residues. The chain carries TRBV6-1 and TRBJ2-5; D gene unclear. This TCR came from an adult who received the AZD1222 COVID-19 vaccine. This sample comprised peripheral blood, obtained 28 days after the second AZD1222 dose. For the CDR3, the DNA is TGTGCCAGCAGTGAATACAGACAAGAGACCCAGTACTTC. Protein sequence: CASSEYRQETQYF.